The T cell receptor beta chain under discussion was sequenced for a study of cytomegalovirus exposure and HLA in healthy donors (dated by TCRdb to 2017 to 2019). For the wider study: An earlier analysis of some 500 of the donors reported approximately 270 Gb of sequence data and 100 million to 130 million unique TCR beta sequences from about 180 million T cells. Approximately 300 gigabases of sequencing data and around 88 million unique TCR sequences made up an early release that covered roughly 670 HLA-typed donors. Among the roughly 400 genotyped donors, roughly 80% belonged to the genetic ancestry cluster associated with self-reported Caucasian donors. The study aimed to test whether signatures of past pathogen exposure could be identified by cataloging public T cell receptors. The study profiled the T cell repertoires of approximately 700 subjects by immunosequencing and related them to cytomegalovirus serostatus. Besides the first cohort of approximately 670 subjects, a separate validation cohort made up of 120 or so different subjects was used. To predict cytomegalovirus infection status, the study combined high-throughput TCR immunosequencing, statistical association of individual TCRs with disease status, and machine learning. To study patterns of TCR occurrence, a later analysis re-analyzed previously published TCR beta repertoires from 550 to 800 donors and added high-resolution HLA genotyping. The later analysis used no new phenotypic data to find candidate immune exposures, relying instead on TCR beta sequences and their occurrence across donors. In an earlier analysis of 550 to 700 of the donors, high-throughput TCR beta sequencing was used to judge whether each TCR beta V gene segment behaved as functional or pseudogenic. Donor age, sex, ethnicity and CMV serostatus were collected together with the repertoire data. A later genetic analysis used genome-wide SNP genotypes for about three fifths of the 666 donors, treating that subset as a discovery cohort. All discovery cohort repertoires had been generated using a single sequencing platform. Class I and class II HLA loci were covered by the typing at four-digit resolution. The number of donors typed differed by locus, with roughly 629-640 for A, B, C, DRB1 and DQB1, more than 500 for DQA1, 600 to 610 for DPA1, and 400 to 490 for DPB1. Four to six DR-DQ haplotypes were handled as single units for association and clustering, since linkage in the cohort was strong. Across approximately 400 genotyped donors of the cohort, an average of about 240,000 unique TCR beta nucleotide sequences per donor were sequenced, and roughly 17% of those sequences were non-productive. Study-level results and caveats: According to a later genetic analysis, donors in an Asian-associated ancestry cluster had fewer N-insertions in productive TCRs than the approximately 610-donor mean. The sequencing pipeline was judged likely to have produced a cluster of highly shared sequence variants as a technical artifact. Some IMGT-functional V segments, including TRBV6-2 and TRBV6-3, could not be told apart with the 87-base-pair reads, so those segments were excluded. The authors suggested that the approach could potentially be extended to other disease states and immunological phenotypes. A further reported finding was that TCR beta sequences accurately predicted the HLA-A and HLA-B alleles for most subjects in the first cohort. The study gave a list of under 200 TCR beta chains associated with cytomegalovirus. In this cohort, only TCR beta chains were sequenced, and detectable features were limited by the absence of alpha or paired-chain data. When HLA alleles, especially DR and DQ, strongly co-occurred, TCR associations were difficult to assign to individual alleles. In vitro tests confirmed that a few of the cytomegalovirus-associated TCR beta chains recognize cytomegalovirus antigens. In a later analysis, 15,000 to 20,000 TCR beta sequences were associated with specific HLA alleles at a false discovery rate of 0.05. About 17 rarely observed V segments, including chromosome 9 orphons, were excluded from the earlier analysis of almost 600 of the donors because counts were too low. In a later analysis, most CMV-associated TCR beta chains were found to appear HLA-restricted, with HLA associations seemingly driven largely by CMV exposure. An association between a missense DCLRE1C variant and V-gene and J-gene trimming of TCR beta chains was found in a later genetic analysis and replicated in an independent cohort. In both the original and validation cohorts, the classifier was reported to diagnose cytomegalovirus status with high specificity and sensitivity. While some public TCRs were present in many individuals, most TCR sequences turned up only very rarely across donors. In a later analysis, HLA-associated TCR beta chains showed more clonal expansion and lower generation probabilities than non-associated chains that were equally common. Sequencing depth was assumed to be roughly uniform across donors in the presence/absence analyses, though that assumption may not hold. Immune exposure information for the cohort was limited to CMV serostatus. Because HLA typing was missing for some donors at each locus, association tests included only the typed subset. An earlier analysis of around 540 of the donors showed that most TCR beta V segments appeared in productive rearrangements either about 87% or about 30% of the time, which broadly matched IMGT annotations. Linkage disequilibrium might explain the correlated functional status among segregating V segments, but an unknown experimental factor could not be ruled out. Several of the top co-occurrence clusters appeared to be linked to parvovirus B19, influenza, CMV and Epstein-Barr virus, according to a later analysis. In a later analysis, the rate of TCR association differed among HLA loci, with DRB1 alleles having the most associated TCRs and HLA-C alleles having the fewest.

Comments on this clone: Its antigen remains undetermined. No per-base quality is available; no much larger clone lies one base away.

In total, 600 or so healthy bone marrow donors made up the cohort. At the time of sampling, every cohort member was nominally healthy, though immune exposures that went unrecorded were likely present. The donor tested CMV seronegative and was one of the 352 seronegative cohort members. Each donor provided a peripheral blood sample, and peripheral blood mononuclear cells were used for TCR beta sequencing. The Qiagen DNeasy Blood Extraction Kit was used to extract genomic DNA from the blood cell samples. The CDR3 has 13 amino acids, counting the end cysteine and phenylalanine. Only CDR3 DNA remains: 39 bases, in frame from the first base. Trimming accounts for 5 bases at V and 9 bases at J, while the number of junction bases matched to no gene is 10. CDR1 is given as SGHTA and CDR2 as FQGNSA, both from the germline V gene. The library was prepared using the immunoSEQ multiplex PCR assay. For the multiplex PCR, a mixture combining 60 forward primers for TCR Vbeta segments and 13 reverse primers for TCR Jbeta segments was used. The CDR3 region of rearranged TCR beta genes was amplified from genomic DNA by a multiplex PCR assay. Amplified TCR beta libraries were sequenced as 87-base-pair reads on the Illumina HiSeq System. Regarding the original processing steps: Across the 700 or so repertoires, a later analysis counted tens of millions of unique TCR beta chains, about 10 million of which were shared by at least two donors. Raw reads were error-corrected and collapsed into unique sequences by a nearest-neighbor algorithm in which closely related sequences were merged to remove PCR and sequencing errors. V, D and J gene segments were assigned by aligning CDR3 sequences to IMGT reference sequences. Each retained sequence needed at least a six-nucleotide match to both a V gene segment and a J gene segment. A rearrangement counted as productive if the CDR3 had no stop codons and remained in frame with V and J, and every other rearrangement counted as non-productive. Following IMGT convention, CDR3 was defined as the stretch from the second conserved V-encoded cysteine to the conserved J-encoded phenylalanine. The earlier analysis of more than 450 of the donors excluded sequences that lacked an unambiguous match to a single V gene segment. In an earlier analysis of approximately 550 of the donors, V segments were called functional above 56.7% productive rearrangements and were called segregating when the between-donor standard deviation exceeded 5%. To diagnose cytomegalovirus status from the catalog of TCR beta chain sequences, a statistical classification framework was built. V and J gene assignment, in a later analysis, came from comparing TCR nucleotide sequences with IMGT/GENE-DB human TR gene sequences. In a later analysis, CDR3 sequences and most-parsimonious VDJ recombination scenarios were assigned using the TCRdist pipeline. A later analysis defined each TCR beta chain by its CDR3 amino acid sequence plus V-gene family, and excluded reads lacking a unique V-gene family. In a later analysis, 450 to 600 highly shared, low-generation-probability nucleotide sequences were removed to address suspected cross-contamination and a sequencing artifact. For each public chain, a later analysis derived a clonal expansion index from normalized ranks of inferred template counts within each repertoire. A later analysis computed generation probabilities with a VDJ recombination model fitted to out-of-frame rearrangements, and checked the results against IGoR. In a later analysis, hypergeometric tests were used to score TCR-TCR, TCR-HLA and TCR-CMV co-occurrence, with a repertoire-size bias correction applied to TCR pairs. A later analysis estimated false discovery rates by permuting HLA or CMV assignments 20 times. In a later analysis, co-occurring TCRs were grouped using DBSCAN, with TCRdist sequence similarity added in when clustering inside HLA-allele-positive subsets. Co-occurrence clustering excluded repertoires with fewer than 30,000 or more than 120,000 public chains, plus five with anomalous nucleotide sharing. The clones in this table, taken by TCRdb from immuneACCESS, are in-frame only. Not every clone is retained; where verified, under half of the shortfall comes from an unresolved V gene, and the cause of the rest is unknown. That table furnishes V, J and clone size, whereas the DNA furnished D and trimming. This sample is represented by some 140,000 clones; around 80% of them were singletons. Over 2% of the sample belongs to the ten largest clones.

The sequencing input was PBMCs. The clonotype comes from a man aged 30-40 years in good health and CMV-seronegative. The chain is encoded by TRBV7-2 joined to TRBJ2-7; 7 bases in the middle match TRBD2. The CDR3 region has the sequence CASSPGTKTVQYF. The DNA is as follows: TGTGCCAGCAGCCCCGGGACTAAAACTGTGCAGTACTTC.